This T cell receptor (beta chain) was recovered during a study of blood T cell repertoires in COVID-19. Per the original data handling: Reference gene primer amplification yielded estimated nucleated cell counts. Clones were sequenced by immunoSEQ multiplex PCR, and TCRdb holds only the in-frame ones, with some missing. The DNA was the basis for D and trimming; V, J and clone size are from that table. Among about 110,000 clones, around 90% were seen once, and the ten largest hold roughly 3.3%. V shed 4 bases and J shed 0 bases, with 10 bases lying between them. The CDR3 totals 14 residues. Germline V gene data show CDR1 as KGHSH and CDR2 as LQKENI.

The sequence came from a woman aged 45-65 years with acute or convalescent COVID-19. V and J are TRBV18 and TRBJ2-7; D may be TRBD2 (6 bases). Sequenced sample: peripheral blood. The CDR3 region is CASSRAGSSYEQYF. As DNA, the CDR3 is TGTGCCAGCTCACGGGCGGGGAGCTCCTACGAGCAGTACTTC.